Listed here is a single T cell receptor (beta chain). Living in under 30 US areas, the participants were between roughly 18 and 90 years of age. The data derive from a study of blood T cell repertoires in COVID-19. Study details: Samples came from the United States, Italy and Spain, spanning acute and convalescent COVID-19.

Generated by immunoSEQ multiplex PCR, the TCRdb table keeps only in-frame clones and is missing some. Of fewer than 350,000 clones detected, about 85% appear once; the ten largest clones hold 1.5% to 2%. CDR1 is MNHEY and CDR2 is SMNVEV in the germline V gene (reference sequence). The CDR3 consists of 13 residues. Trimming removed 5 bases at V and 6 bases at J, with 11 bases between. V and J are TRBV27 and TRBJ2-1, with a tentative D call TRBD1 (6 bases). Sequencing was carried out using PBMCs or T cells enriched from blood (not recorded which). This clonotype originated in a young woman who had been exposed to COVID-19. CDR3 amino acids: CASSLTGGNEQFF. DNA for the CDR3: TGTGCCAGCAGTCTGACAGGAGGCAATGAGCAGTTCTTC.